This T cell receptor (beta chain) was found in a study of blood T cell repertoires in COVID-19. Study-wide context: PBMCs, B-cell-depleted T cells, or T cells were the source of the cDNA or gDNA that made up the material.

Germline V gives CDR1 SGHRS, CDR2 YFSETQ. The CDR3 spans 14 residues. Trimming shortened V by 0 bases and J by 7 bases, and 8 bases separated the two germline ends. TCRdb keeps only in-frame clones here, not all; method: immunoSEQ multiplex PCR. The profile covers fewer than 250,000 clones, with 80% to 90% appearing a single time and more than 4% taken by the ten largest. This clone came up once. The receptor's source is a man aged 45-65 years with acute or convalescent COVID-19. Sequenced: peripheral blood. The chain links TRBV5-1 to TRBJ1-6; no reliable D call. CDR3 residues: CASSLGLRNSPLHF. CDR3 sequence (DNA): TGCGCCAGCAGCTTGGGTTTGAGAAATTCACCCCTCCACTTT.